This entry lists 19 T cell receptor beta chains sequenced from one sample in a study of T cells in Graves' hyperthyroidism and ophthalmopathy. Researchers amplified the TCR beta CDR3 regions from RNA transcripts. The TCR CDR3 was amplified in a first-round RT-PCR using the HTBI primer set. One entry per CDR3 protein results from TCRdb running MiXCR on the multiplex PCR reads. The sample lists about 400,000 distinct CDR3 sequences, around 13% occurring once. Sample: blood. All receptors come from a woman in her 30s with Graves' ophthalmopathy.

The table lists this clonotype with many counts. The chain recombines TRBV20-1 with TRBJ2-7; D not resolved. In germline, CDR1 is DFQATT, CDR2 SNEGSKA (reference sequence). CDR3 length: 15 amino acids. V was trimmed by 1 base and J by 0 bases, leaving 13 bases between them. Here the CDR3 DNA reads TGCAGTGCTAGAGCCCGACACGGACCCTCCTACGAGCAGTACTTC. This gives the protein CSARARHGPSYEQYF.

The rearrangement joins TRBV7-2 to TRBJ2-7, with TRBD2 identical over 10 bases. CDR3 length: 19 amino acids. V was pared by 1 base and J by 7 bases, with 19 bases of the junction left unmatched. The germline V gene has CDR1 SGHTA and CDR2 FQGNSA. The CDR3 DNA sequence: TGTGCCAGCAGCTTAGAAGCGGGGTCGCTAGCGGGGGATCTAGGTGAGCAGTACTTC. Its protein is CASSLEAGSLAGDLGEQYF.

This clonotype has only a few counts. V usage is TRBV4-1 and J usage is TRBJ1-3, with TRBD1 as a possible D gene (6 bases). Germline CDR1 is MGHRA and CDR2 is YSYEKL. CDR3 length: 15 residues. The ends were cut back, 8 bases at V and 3 bases at J, with 17 bases in the middle. The CDR3 nucleotides are TGCGCCAGCGGGGATCTGGGGGCAGGTGGAAACACCATATATTTT. Translation: CASGDLGAGGNTIYF.

This clonotype was detected only a few times. The rearrangement uses TRBV12-3 or TRBV12-4 and TRBJ2-7; no firm D call. V lost 4 bases and J 0 bases, leaving 16 bases between the germline ends. This CDR3 is 16 amino acids long. The chain's CDR3 is CASSSLQRPSSYEQYF. The CDR3 nucleotides read TGTGCCAGCAGTTCCTTACAGAGACCCTCCTCCTACGAGCAGTACTTC.

The rearrangement uses TRBV2 and TRBJ2-3, with a weak D call TRBD2 (6 bases). The V gene's germline CDR1 is SNHLY and CDR2 FYNNEI. This CDR3 contains 14 residues. The V and J ends lost 6 bases and 5 bases respectively, with 15 bases between them. The CDR3 protein is CASSGTHPVDTQYF. CDR3 DNA: TGTGCCAGCAGCGGGACTCACCCCGTAGATACGCAGTATTTT.

There are many counts of this clonotype. The chain combines TRBV7-2 with TRBJ2-2; no reliable D call. V shed 5 bases and J shed 0 bases, with 10 bases lying between them. The CDR3 is made up of 15 amino acids. Germline V CDR1 and CDR2: SGHTA, FQGNSA. CDR3 sequence reads: CASSPESANTGELFF. The CDR3 region has the DNA TGTGCCAGCAGCCCGGAATCGGCGAACACCGGGGAGCTGTTTTTT.

This clonotype was detected ten times or more. This chain uses TRBV11-3 with TRBJ1-1, with D possibly TRBD1 on 6 matching bases. The V gene lost 5 bases and the J gene lost 2 bases, with 15 bases spanning the gap. The CDR3 sequence is 15 residues long. Looked up from germline, CDR1 is SGHNT and CDR2 is YENEEA. CDR3 protein: CASSTGGTPNTEAFF. Here the CDR3 DNA reads TGTGCCAGCAGCACAGGCGGGACACCTAACACTGAAGCTTTCTTT. The variable domain in full, completed from reference TRBV11-3 and TRBJ1-1, reads EAGVVQSPRYKIIEKKQPVAFWCNPISGHNTLYWYLQNLGQGPELLIRYENEEAVDDSQLPKDRFSAERLKGVDSTLKIQPAELGDSAVYLCASSTGGTPNTEAFFGQGTRLTVV.

The CDR3 nucleotides read TGTGCCAGTAACTCGGACAGGGGGCGTGGGCCCCAGCATTTT. Residues: CASNSDRGRGPQHF. This sequence joins TRBV19 and TRBJ1-5, with 11 bases matching TRBD1. CDR3 length: 14 residues. V lost 7 bases to trimming and J lost 9 bases; unmatched junction nucleotides: 8. CDR1 and CDR2 from the germline V gene are LNHDA and SQIVND (reference sequence).

The chain combines TRBV19 with TRBJ1-2; TRBD1 might be the D (5 bases). Germline V CDR1 and CDR2: LNHDA, SQIVND (reference sequence). The V gene lost 6 bases and the J gene lost 6 bases, with 17 bases spanning the gap. This CDR3 has 14 residues. CDR3 DNA: TGTGCCAGTAGACTGGGACCTGTTACCCATGGCTACACCTTC. Its protein is CASRLGPVTHGYTF.

Many counts were recorded for this clonotype. The chain recombines TRBV20-1 with TRBJ2-1; the match to TRBD2 covers 10 bases. CDR1 DFQATT and CDR2 SNEGSKA come from the germline V gene (reference sequence). The length of the CDR3 is 16 residues. J lost 1 base, V lost 6 bases, and 9 bases had no gene match. CDR3 sequence reads: CSAPLLAGISYNEQFF. The CDR3 nucleotides read TGCAGTGCGCCCCTACTAGCGGGGATATCCTACAATGAGCAGTTCTTC.

This clonotype was found many times. J is TRBJ2-7 and V is TRBV20-1; D is ambiguous. Trimming took 7 bases from V and 3 from J, leaving 16 bases between them. Germline lookup yields CDR1 DFQATT and CDR2 SNEGSKA (reference sequence). This CDR3 is built from 13 residues. The CDR3 sequence: CSGVYSGRYEQYF. The CDR3 DNA is TGCAGTGGAGTGTATAGTGGGCGCTACGAGCAGTACTTC.

The CDR3 DNA reads TGTGCCAGTAGTCCTGCGAGGAGACTCATCACATTCTATGGCTACACCTTC. Protein sequence: CASSPARRLITFYGYTF. V usage is TRBV19 and J usage is TRBJ1-2; D unresolved. Trimming stripped 5 bases from V and 4 bases from J, with 23 bases between. CDR3 length: 17 amino acids. Germline V lookup: CDR1 LNHDA, CDR2 SQIVND (reference sequence).

Ten or more counts support this clonotype. The rearrangement links TRBV20-1 to TRBJ2-3; D ambiguous. Per germline, CDR1 DFQATT and CDR2 SNEGSKA (reference sequence). V shed 8 bases and J shed 6 bases, with 12 bases lying between them. The CDR3 consists of 11 residues. This chain's CDR3 is CSRRASDTQYF. The CDR3 DNA sequence: TGCAGTAGAAGGGCTTCGGATACGCAGTATTTT.

This clonotype was observed many times. V usage is TRBV7-3 and J usage is TRBJ2-1; possible D gene TRBD2, 7 bases. The CDR3 runs to 15 residues. V lost 2 bases and J lost 6, with 14 bases in between. Germline loops: CDR1 SGHTA, CDR2 FQGTGA. CDR3 DNA: TGTGCCAGCAGCTTAGGGGGGGGGCTGGTCAATGAGCAGTTCTTC. Amino acids: CASSLGGGLVNEQFF. Full variable domain (outside the CDR3, taken from reference TRBV7-3 and TRBJ2-1): GAGVSQTPSNKVTEKGKYVELRCDPISGHTALYWYRQSLGQGPEFLIYFQGTGAADDSGLPNDRFFAVRPEGSVSTLKIQRTERGDSAVYLCASSLGGGLVNEQFFGPGTRLTVL.

This clonotype was seen repeatedly, ten times or more. V and J are TRBV5-1 and TRBJ2-3; the match to TRBD2 covers 11 bases. CDR1 and CDR2 from the germline V gene are SGHRS and YFSETQ. Losses at the gene ends were 3 bases for V and 0 bases for J; bases not matched to a gene: 18. The CDR3 spans 21 residues. This CDR3 is CASSSRASGGPDFLSTDTQYF. The CDR3 nucleotides are TGCGCCAGCAGCTCGCGGGCTAGCGGGGGGCCGGATTTTCTGAGCACAGATACGCAGTATTTT.

This clonotype was counted ten times or more. V is TRBV30 and J is TRBJ1-2, with no clear D. Looked up from germline, CDR1 is GTSNPN and CDR2 is SVGIG (reference sequence). The V and J ends lost 5 bases and 4 bases respectively, with 11 bases between them. CDR3 length equals 12 residues. This chain's CDR3 is CAWRGVGYGYTF. Here the CDR3 DNA reads TGTGCCTGGCGCGGGGTAGGCTATGGCTACACCTTC.

Ten or more counts support this clonotype. CDR3 sequence reads: CASSNGGRGEYF. For the CDR3, the DNA is TGTGCCAGCAGTAACGGGGGCCGGGGCGAGTACTTC. The chain uses TRBV7-9 and TRBJ2-5; D may match TRBD1 or TRBD2 (6 bases each). CDR1 is SEHNR, CDR2 FQNEAQ, per germline (reference sequence). V lost 6 bases, J lost 12 bases, and 17 bases lay in between. The CDR3 consists of 12 residues.

This clonotype was seen ten or more times. This chain links TRBV4-1 with TRBJ1-2, with D perhaps TRBD1 (5 bases). V was shortened by 2 bases and J by 0 bases, with 13 bases between the two germline ends. Germline loops: CDR1 MGHRA, CDR2 YSYEKL. The CDR3 is 16 amino acids. The CDR3 reads CASSQLRGASNYGYTF. The CDR3 nucleotides read TGCGCCAGCAGCCAACTCCGCGGGGCATCTAACTATGGCTACACCTTC.

This clonotype occurred many times. V is TRBV7-9 and J is TRBJ2-7, with D possibly matching TRBD2 (5 bases). The CDR3 is 14 amino acids. Germline CDR1 is SEHNR and CDR2 is FQNEAQ (reference sequence). V lost 5 bases and J 10 bases, leaving 21 bases between the germline ends. This CDR3 is CASSPARGMGSQYF. The CDR3 DNA reads as TGTGCCAGCAGCCCCGCGAGAGGGATGGGGAGTCAGTACTTC.